This T cell receptor beta chain came from a study of tumor and adjacent non-tumor tissue in lung cancer. Study-level information: There were 11 to 13 adenocarcinoma, a couple of squamous cell carcinoma and 1 small cell lung cancer cases. Each sample yielded approximately 4.2 million productive TCRbeta reads on average. General study findings and limits: Top 100 clones took a larger repertoire share in normal lung.

As for this clonotype: Its antigen is undetermined.

The template was RNA from unsorted bulk tissue. Donors were chemotherapy-naive, newly diagnosed lung cancer surgical patients in China, August–November 2014. The library came from three nested PCR rounds adapted from ARM-PCR protocols. TCRdb re-analysed the multiplex PCR reads in MiXCR, keeping a single row per CDR3 protein. This sample has roughly 220,000 distinct CDR3 sequences, with 70% to 75% found just once. The CDR3 contains 14 residues. V lost 6 bases and J 5 bases, leaving 17 bases between the germline ends. Germline lookup yields CDR1 SGHDT and CDR2 YYEEEE. The clonotype originates from a man aged 55 to 69 with non-small cell lung cancer. V is TRBV5-6 and J is TRBJ1-2, with D unresolved. Sequences were obtained from lung tumor tissue. The CDR3 DNA reads as TGTGCCAGCAACTTAACCTCTTCGCGGTATGGCTACACCTTC. The encoded protein is CASNLTSSRYGYTF. Using reference TRBV5-6 and TRBJ1-2 for the parts outside the CDR3, the full variable domain is DAGVTQSPTHLIKTRGQQVTLRCSPKSGHDTVSWYQQALGQGPQFIFQYYEEEERQRGNFPDRFSGHQFPNYSSELNVNALLLGDSALYLCASNLTSSRYGYTFGSGTRLTVV.